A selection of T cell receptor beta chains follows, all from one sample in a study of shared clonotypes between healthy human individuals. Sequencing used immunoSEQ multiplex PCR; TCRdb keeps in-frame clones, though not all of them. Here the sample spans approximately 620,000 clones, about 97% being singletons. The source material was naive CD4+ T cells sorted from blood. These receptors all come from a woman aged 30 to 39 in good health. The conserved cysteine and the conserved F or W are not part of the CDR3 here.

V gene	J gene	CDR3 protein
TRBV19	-	AREKMEGGPYEQY
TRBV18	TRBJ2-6	ASSPRSSTGRGGANVLT
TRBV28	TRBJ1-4	ASSLALWDSEKLF
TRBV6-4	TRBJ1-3	ASSDGVWGARGNTIY
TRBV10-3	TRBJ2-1	AASETSGEYNEQF
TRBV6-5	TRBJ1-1	ASSYSGGDIEAF
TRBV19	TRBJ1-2	ASNTGSWEGYT
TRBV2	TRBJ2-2	ASCVGQPPNTGELF
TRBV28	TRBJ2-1	ASTERTAYNEQF
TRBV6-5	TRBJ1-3	ASSKDRDRGNTIY
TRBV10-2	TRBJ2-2	ASSEGTNTGELF
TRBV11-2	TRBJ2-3	ASSSHSGISTDTQY
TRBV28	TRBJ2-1	ASRVYSGRAGEQF
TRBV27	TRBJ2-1	ASSEGLAGEWDEQF
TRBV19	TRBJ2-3	ASSEGGTDTQY
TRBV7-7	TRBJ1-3	ASSLSWGVLPGNTIY
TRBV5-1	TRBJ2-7	ASSLTGQLSYEQY
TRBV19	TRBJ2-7	ASSPRTSSYEQY
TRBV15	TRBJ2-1	ATSRGLAGVGNEQF
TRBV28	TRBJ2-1	ASSLASGRLYEQF
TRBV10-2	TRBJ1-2	ASSETGTYGYT
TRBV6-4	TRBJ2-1	ASSDSAGGGYNEQF
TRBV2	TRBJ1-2	ASSEASLNYGYT
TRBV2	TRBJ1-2	ASTLQGGRNYGYT
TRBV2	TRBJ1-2	ASSQEMSLGYT
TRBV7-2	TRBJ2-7	ASSLRIAGQGLEQY
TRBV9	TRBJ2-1	ASSVDVHEQF
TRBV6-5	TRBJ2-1	ASSFDYKINEQF
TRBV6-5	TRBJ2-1	ASSYSSGSYEQF
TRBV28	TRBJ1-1	ASSPWTGTGTEAF
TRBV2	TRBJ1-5	ASSEGVGARISNQPQH
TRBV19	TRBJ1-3	ASSIFFGTEEWNTIY
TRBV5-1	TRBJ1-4	ASSQASGGEEKLF
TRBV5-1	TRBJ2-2	ASRYDTGELF